This passage covers 9 T cell receptor beta chains from one sample sequenced in a study of beta chain features in type 1 diabetes. The entirety of the isolated RNA underwent reverse transcription, so expressed TCRB transcripts were sequenced. This table comes from immunoSEQ multiplex PCR, and its TCRdb copy is limited to in-frame clones, with some not included. The table lists approximately 340,000 clones, about 15% of them singletons, with about 0.019% in the top ten. Sequenced sample: naive CD4+ T cells from blood. These receptor sequences come from a woman between 18 and 29 years old in good health.

This clone has just a few counts. This chain uses TRBV2 with TRBJ2-3, with a tentative D call TRBD2 (6 bases). From germline, CDR1 is SNHLY and CDR2 FYNNEI. V was trimmed by 1 base and J by 6 bases, leaving 11 bases between them. There are 14 residues in the CDR3. CDR3 nucleotide sequence: TGTGCCAGCAGTGAAGACGGGAGTTGGGATACGCAGTATTTT. It specifies CASSEDGSWDTQYF.

In this sample, this clone turned up a few times. The chain is built from TRBV7-9 and TRBJ2-1, with 9 positions matching TRBD2. The ends lost 3 bases at V and 0 bases at J; junction bases unmatched: 6. This CDR3 region has 17 residues. Per germline, CDR1 SEHNR and CDR2 FQNEAQ (reference sequence). The CDR3 DNA follows: TGTGCCAGCAGCTTGGCTAGCGGGACGGGCTCCTACAATGAGCAGTTCTTC. Translated: CASSLASGTGSYNEQFF.

This clone was counted between two and nine times. The rearrangement links TRBV29-1 to TRBJ2-5, with 9 bases lining up with TRBD2. V lost 5 bases and J lost 5; bases outside the gene matches: 12. The CDR3 sequence is 15 residues long. The germline CDR1 and CDR2 sequences are SQVTM and ANQGSEA. The CDR3 bases are TGCAGCGTTCGCAGCGGGAGGACCCCTGGGGAGACCCAGTACTTC. Translated, it gives CSVRSGRTPGETQYF.

The chain uses TRBV4-3 and TRBJ2-1; 8 bases are a match to TRBD1. Trimming removed 1 base from V and 4 bases from J; junction bases left unmatched: 3. The CDR3 extends over 15 amino acids. Per germline, CDR1 LGHNA and CDR2 YSLEER. CDR3 sequence reads: CASSQGQGLYNEQFF. CDR3 nucleotide sequence: TGCGCCAGCAGCCAAGGACAGGGGCTATACAATGAGCAGTTCTTC.

The chain recombines TRBV20-1 with TRBJ2-4; D call uncertain. The germline V gene encodes CDR1 DFQATT and CDR2 SNEGSKA (reference sequence). Trimming left V 4 bases short and J 6 bases short, with 7 bases between. The CDR3 loop spans 11 amino acids. Here the CDR3 DNA reads TGCAGTGCTAAGATCGGAAACATTCAGTACTTC. The encoded protein is CSAKIGNIQYF.

This clone appeared a few times. The chain joins TRBV28 to TRBJ2-7; weak D call: TRBD1 (6 bases). Germline CDR1 MDHEN, CDR2 SYDVKM. The germline V and J ends were trimmed by 5 bases and 3 bases, with 17 bases remaining between them. CDR3 length equals 15 residues. Written as DNA, the CDR3 is TGTGCCAGCAGTGGGTGGGGGCGGACTGACTACGAGCAGTACTTC. It codes for CASSGWGRTDYEQYF.

The chain uses TRBV14 and TRBJ1-2, with D possibly being TRBD1 (6 bases). The CDR3 spans 15 residues. V was cut by 0 bases and J by 8 bases, with 16 bases left in between. Germline V CDR1 and CDR2: SGHDN, FVKESK. The CDR3 sequence is CASSQDRQGRIGYTF. The CDR3, as DNA: TGTGCCAGCAGCCAAGATCGCCAGGGGAGAATAGGCTACACCTTC.

This sequence joins TRBV21-1 and TRBJ1-1; the tabulated D call, TRBD1, remains unverified against the DNA. TRBV21-1 is deemed a pseudogene. The CDR3 spans 12 residues. CDR3 sequence (DNA): TGTGCCAGCAGCAATTGGGACACCGAAGCTTTCTTT. Translating gives CASSNWDTEAFF.

The chain is built from TRBV19 and TRBJ2-7, with 11 bases that match TRBD2. J lost 0 bases, V lost 6 bases, and 4 bases had no gene match. In germline, CDR1 is LNHDA, CDR2 SQIVND (reference sequence). This CDR3 spans 15 amino acids. CDR3 residues: CASRYTSGSSYEQYF. As DNA, the CDR3 is TGTGCCAGTAGATATACTAGCGGGAGCTCCTACGAGCAGTACTTC.